Following are 31 T cell receptor beta chains from one sample sequenced in a study of esophageal squamous cell carcinoma under preoperative chemotherapy. A single record per CDR3 protein comes from TCRdb applying MiXCR to the PCR reads. The table includes about 30,000 distinct CDR3 sequences, roughly half detected once. Described time point: before preoperative PTX-NDP chemotherapy. This material was obtained from a patient given preoperative chemotherapy. Source of these receptors: a human donor with esophageal squamous cell carcinoma. The donor label of this sample is uncertain.

V gene TRBV7-2 combines with J gene TRBJ2-5; D might be TRBD1 or TRBD2, each matching 6 bases. CDR1 is SGHTA, CDR2 FQGNSA, per germline. The CDR3 covers 14 residues. Trimming left V 8 bases short and J 4 bases short, with 17 bases between. Here the CDR3 reads CASCVGRGGETQYF. The CDR3 DNA is TGTGCCAGCTGCGTGGGCAGGGGAGGAGAGACCCAGTACTTC.

The chain uses TRBV6-1 and TRBJ2-3; D is undetermined. The CDR3 runs to 16 residues. The V end was cut by 2 bases, the J end by 2 bases, with 14 bases between. Germline V gives CDR1 MNHNS, CDR2 SASEGT. The CDR3 nucleotides are TGTGCCAGCAGTGAATCGTGGCGGAGCTCCACAGATACGCAGTATTTT. Its translation is CASSESWRSSTDTQYF.

Many counts were recorded for this clonotype. The chain carries TRBV10-3 and TRBJ2-1, with TRBD2 matching over 7 bases. The J call is doubtful: the DNA matches TRBJ2-7 better. The CDR3 loop spans 14 amino acids. The germline V gene has CDR1 ENHRY and CDR2 SYGVKD. CDR3: CATREPGLSYEQYF. The CDR3 coding sequence is TGTGCCACACGCGAGCCGGGACTATCTTACGAGCAGTACTTC.

Worth noting for this clonotype: One junction end disagrees with the germline gene, perhaps due to a read error. V gene TRBV12-3 or TRBV12-4 combines with J gene TRBJ2-4; possible D gene TRBD1, 6 bases. The CDR3 extends over 14 amino acids. The CDR3: CAGTAAGDKDIQYF. The CDR3 region has the DNA TGTGCCGGTACCGCGGCCGGGGACAAAGACATCCAGTACTTC.

With regard to this clonotype: The CDR3 does not close with the conserved phenylalanine or tryptophan, likely indicating a read error. Because the CDR3's place on the DNA is in doubt, the DNA is left out and the CDR3 is given as listed by TCRdb. V usage is TRBV12-3 or TRBV12-4 and J usage is TRBJ2-5; whether TRBD1, the table's D call, matches the DNA was not checked. The CDR3 adds up to 11 amino acids, both ends counted. The CDR3 sequence: CASSWGATRLS.

This clonotype appeared many times. The chain is built from TRBV5-4 and TRBJ2-5; 9 bases line up with TRBD2. Germline CDR1 and CDR2: SGHNT and YYREEE (reference sequence). Unmatched junction bases numbered 4, after V lost 6 bases and J lost 1 base. The CDR3 consists of 14 residues. In DNA, the CDR3 is TGTGCCAGCAACCAAGCGGGAGGCCAAGAGACCCAGTACTTC. Protein: CASNQAGGQETQYF. Using reference TRBV5-4 and TRBJ2-5 for the parts outside the CDR3, the full variable domain is ETGVTQSPTHLIKTRGQQVTLRCSSQSGHNTVSWYQQALGQGPQFIFQYYREEENGRGNFPPRFSGLQFPNYSSELNVNALELDDSALYLCASNQAGGQETQYFGPGTRLLVL.

As for this clonotype: At one of its ends the junction is not consistent with the germline gene, which may arise from a read error. The chain links TRBV6-5 to TRBJ2-4; D may be TRBD1 or TRBD2 (5 bases each). There are 15 residues in the CDR3. Germline assignment: CDR1 MNHEY and CDR2 SVGAGI. CDR3 amino acids: CASSYGGPAQDIQYF. CDR3 nucleotides: TGTGCCAGCAGTTACGGGGGACCAGCCCAAGACATCCAGTACTTC.

This clonotype was found many times. V is TRBV7-8 and J is TRBJ2-3; D is possibly TRBD2 (5 bases). The CDR3 has 15 residues. Germline assignment: CDR1 SGHVS and CDR2 FQNEAQ. Trimming took off 3 bases at V and 0 bases at J, with 10 bases between the two ends. CDR3 in amino acids: CASSLDWSSTDTQYF. DNA for the CDR3: TGTGCCAGCAGCTTGGACTGGAGTAGCACAGATACGCAGTATTTT.

This clonotype was counted only a few times. V usage is TRBV28 and J usage is TRBJ2-1; 9 bases match TRBD2. J gave up 14 bases and V 10 bases, and 18 bases lay outside the gene matches. The CDR3 covers 14 residues. Germline V lookup: CDR1 MDHEN, CDR2 SYDVKM. The CDR3, as DNA: TGTGCCACCTCTTTAGTTAGCGGGAGTCCTGGAGAGTTCTTC. This encodes CATSLVSGSPGEFF.

This clonotype is medium-sized by share. The chain is built from TRBV11-3 and TRBJ2-5; possibly TRBD2 for D (7 bases). With 3 bases removed from V and 2 bases from J, the gap between germline ends came to 10 bases. The V gene's germline CDR1 is SGHNT and CDR2 YENEEA. The CDR3 extends over 14 amino acids. CDR3 bases: TGTGCCAGCAGCTTGGGGGGGCAGCAAGAGACCCAGTACTTC. Its protein product is CASSLGGQQETQYF.

This clonotype showed up just a few times. V usage is TRBV7-9 and J usage is TRBJ1-3, with 7 nucleotides matching TRBD1. The length of the CDR3 is 15 residues. J lost 4 bases, V lost 4 bases, and 7 bases had no gene match. Looked up from germline, CDR1 is SEHNR and CDR2 is FQNEAQ (reference sequence). CDR3 nucleotide sequence: TGTGCCAGCAGCTCAATGGGACAGCGAGGAAACACCATATATTTT. This translates into CASSSMGQRGNTIYF.

This sequence joins TRBV7-9 and TRBJ2-2; D is unclear. The last part of the DNA fits TRBJ2-3 better; the J call may be wrong. Germline assignment: CDR1 SEHNR and CDR2 FQNEAQ (reference sequence). The CDR3 has 17 amino acids. CDR3 region: CASSQSGRAASTGTQYF. The CDR3 DNA is TGTGCCAGCAGTCAAAGTGGCCGGGCAGCGAGCACCGGTACGCAGTATTTT.

This clonotype appeared once. The junction and the germline gene differ at one end; a read error may be behind it. The genes are TRBV7-8 and TRBJ2-5; TRBD2 is a possible D gene (6 bases). Germline-derived CDR1 and CDR2 are SGHVS and FQNEAQ. The length of the CDR3 is 13 residues. CDR3 amino acids: CVGGKGYRETQLF. DNA of the CDR3: TGTGTTGGCGGGAAGGGATATCGAGAGACCCAGCTCTTC. The variable domain in full, completed from reference TRBV7-8 and TRBJ2-5, reads GAGVSQSPRYKVAKRGQDVALRCDPISGHVSLFWYQQALGQGPEFLTYFQNEAQLDKSGLPSDRFFAERPEGSVSTLKIQRTQQEDSAVYLCVGGKGYRETQLFGPGTRLLVL.

This chain uses TRBV7-6 with TRBJ2-5, with TRBD2 identical over 8 bases. The V gene end was trimmed by 3 bases and the J gene end by 3 bases; junction bases not matched to a gene: 9. This CDR3 contains 16 residues. Looked up from germline, CDR1 is SGHVS and CDR2 is FNYEAQ. Here the CDR3 DNA reads TGTGCCAGCAGCTTGTCGGGGCTAGCGGGTAAAGAGACCCAGTACTTC. Amino acid sequence: CASSLSGLAGKETQYF.

In this sample, this clonotype turned up many times. The chain recombines TRBV7-2 with TRBJ2-4, with a possible D match to TRBD1 (5 bases). Per the germline V gene, CDR1 is SGHTA and CDR2 is FQGNSA. CDR3 size: 14 residues. V was clipped by 5 bases and J by 9 bases, with 17 bases between them. For the CDR3, the DNA is TGTGCCAGCAGCCAATTGGGCAGGGCAGGCATTCAGTACTTC. As protein: CASSQLGRAGIQYF.

This clonotype came up a few times. The rearrangement joins TRBV7-2 to TRBJ2-6; possibly TRBD1 or TRBD2 for D (5 bases each). The CDR3 consists of 20 residues. Per germline, CDR1 SGHTA and CDR2 FQGNSA. The ends were cut back, 5 bases at V and 1 base at J, with 24 bases in the middle. DNA for the CDR3: TGTGCCAGCAGCCCAAGATCGAGGGGTTCTATCGCTTCTGGGGCCAACGTCCTGACTTTC. Its translation: CASSPRSRGSIASGANVLTF.

This clonotype has at least ten counts. J is TRBJ2-5 and V is TRBV6-1; no definite D call. This CDR3 has 13 residues. Looked up from germline, CDR1 is MNHNS and CDR2 is SASEGT. V lost 5 bases, J lost 2 bases, and 9 bases lay in between. CDR3 loop: CASSNLGQETQYF. The CDR3 DNA is TGTGCCAGCAGTAATCTTGGGCAAGAGACCCAGTACTTC.

The chain carries TRBV6-1 and TRBJ2-1; perhaps TRBD1 as D (6 bases). From germline, CDR1 is MNHNS and CDR2 SASEGT. The V and J ends lost 5 bases and 3 bases respectively, with 8 bases between them. The CDR3 sequence is 13 residues long. The CDR3, as DNA: TGTGCCAGCAGTACAGGGAGCTACAATGAGCAGTTCTTC. The encoded protein is CASSTGSYNEQFF.

At least ten counts were recorded for this clonotype. The chain couples TRBV6-1 to TRBJ1-1; 7 bases line up with TRBD1. CDR3 size: 13 residues. The germline CDR1 and CDR2 sequences are MNHNS and SASEGT. V gave up 5 bases and J gave up 6 bases; unmatched junction bases: 6. The CDR3 spells CASSPQGGSEAFF. In DNA form, the CDR3 reads TGTGCCAGCAGTCCCCAGGGGGGCTCTGAAGCTTTCTTT.

To note about this clonotype: At one of its ends the junction is not consistent with the germline gene, which may arise from a read error. V usage is TRBV7-8 and J usage is TRBJ2-1; D is possibly TRBD2 (7 bases). Germline V gives CDR1 SGHVS, CDR2 FQNEAQ. The CDR3 contains 15 residues. Written as DNA, the CDR3 is TGTGCCAGCAGGCCAAGACGGGGGGCCACCGGTGAGCTGTTCTTT. It yields the protein CASRPRRGATGELFF.

This clonotype has only one observation. At one boundary the junction diverges from the germline segment, which might be a read error. The genes are TRBV7-6 and TRBJ2-4, with D perhaps matching TRBD2 (7 bases). Per the germline V gene, CDR1 is SGHVS and CDR2 is FNYEAQ. The CDR3 covers 15 residues. DNA for the CDR3: TGTGCCAGCAGCTTGGGGGCGGGAGAGAAAAATATTCAGTATTTC. Translating it yields CASSLGAGEKNIQYF.

As to this clonotype: At one boundary the junction diverges from the germline segment, which might be a read error. The J gene is TRBJ2-2, the V gene TRBV7-8; maybe TRBD2 (6 bases). This CDR3 has 15 residues. Looked up from germline, CDR1 is SGHVS and CDR2 is FQNEAQ. CDR3 sequence (DNA): TGTGCCCGGGCCCGTCAGGGTGGGAGGACCGGGGCGCTGTATTTT. Translated, it gives CARARQGGRTGALYF.

Comments on this clonotype: The conserved final phenylalanine or tryptophan is absent from the CDR3, which likely points to a read error. Because the CDR3's place on the DNA is in doubt, the DNA is left out and the CDR3 is given as listed by TCRdb. The chain uses TRBV7-6 and TRBJ2-5. Germline CDR1 is SGHVS and CDR2 is FNYEAQ. Ends included, the CDR3 has 11 residues. Here the CDR3 reads CASSHQETRLS.

The gene calls are TRBV6-5 and TRBJ2-5, with 7 bases identical to TRBD2. The J call may be wrong; the DNA end is better matched by TRBJ2-7. CDR1 is MNHEY, CDR2 SVGAGI, per germline. The CDR3 extends over 15 amino acids. CDR3 bases: TGTGCCAGCAGTTACTCTTCTAGCGGAGCATACGAGCAGTACTTC. Its translation: CASSYSSSGAYEQYF.

This clonotype occurred a few times. The V and J genes are TRBV4-1 and TRBJ2-1, with 13 bases fitting TRBD2. The junction had 5 bases not matched to a gene; V was cut back by 3 bases and J by 9 bases. There are 15 residues in the CDR3. CDR1 and CDR2 from the germline V gene are MGHRA and YSYEKL. The CDR3 DNA is TGCGCCAGCAGCCACGGACTAGCGGGAGAGGGTGAGCAGTTCTTC. Translation: CASSHGLAGEGEQFF.

Regarding this clonotype: Likely a read error: the CDR3 ends without its conserved phenylalanine or tryptophan. V usage is TRBV7-8 and J usage is TRBJ2-5; possible D gene TRBD2, 6 bases. CDR1 and CDR2 (germline): SGHVS, FQNEAQ. The V end lost 6 bases, the J end lost 5 bases, and 22 bases lay between the germline ends. The CDR3 length is 16 residues. Here the CDR3 DNA reads TGTGCCAGCAGTTTCGGTCTGGAGGGAGTAGGCGAGACCCAGTACTGC. This codes for CASSFGLEGVGETQYC.

This clonotype is classed as medium-sized. The chain combines TRBV12-3 or TRBV12-4 with TRBJ2-7; D uncertain. CDR3 length: 11 amino acids. The V end was cut by 7 bases, the J end by 4 bases, with 8 bases between. The CDR3 spells CASNSGYEQYF. In nucleotides, the CDR3 is TGTGCCAGCAACTCAGGATACGAGCAGTACTTC.

V is TRBV11-2 and J is TRBJ2-1; TRBD2 is a possible D gene (6 bases). This CDR3 is built from 14 residues. Germline-derived CDR1 and CDR2 are SGHAT and FQNNGV. V was shortened by 3 bases and J by 13 bases, with 19 bases between the two germline ends. CDR3 coding DNA: TGTGCCAGCAGCTTCGGGGGAGGTCAAGAGACCCAGTTCTTC. It translates to CASSFGGGQETQFF. The whole variable domain, remainder taken from reference TRBV11-2 and TRBJ2-1, is EAGVAQSPRYKIIEKRQSVAFWCNPISGHATLYWYQQILGQGPKLLIQFQNNGVVDDSQLPKDRFSAERLKGVDSTLKIQPAKLEDSAVYLCASSFGGGQETQFFGPGTRLTVL.

The V gene is TRBV19, the J gene TRBJ2-6; perhaps TRBD2 as D (7 bases). Trimming left V 5 bases short and J 3 bases short, with 23 bases between. The CDR3 is 19 residues long. The V gene's germline CDR1 is LNHDA and CDR2 SQIVND (reference sequence). CDR3 bases: TGTGCCAGTAGTTTCCGATCGGGGGGCGGGCTGGGTGGGGCCAACGTCCTGACTTTC. Its translation is CASSFRSGGGLGGANVLTF.

There are a few counts of this clonotype. The CDR3 protein is CASSDRAGAAGWETQFF. CDR3 DNA: TGTGCCAGCAGTGACCGAGCGGGGGCCGCCGGATGGGAGACCCAGTTCTTC. The rearrangement joins TRBV12-3 or TRBV12-4 to TRBJ2-1; 8 bases map to TRBD2. V lost 5 bases, J lost 13 bases, and 22 bases stayed unmatched. This CDR3 is built from 17 residues.

This chain joins TRBV11-2 and TRBJ2-1; D may be TRBD1 or TRBD2 (5 bases each). This CDR3 region has 13 residues. Germline values: CDR1 SGHAT, CDR2 FQNNGV. V lost 1 base and J lost 8, with 9 bases in between. CDR3 protein: CASSLARDDEQFF. CDR3 DNA sequence: TGTGCCAGCAGCTTAGCCAGGGACGATGAGCAGTTCTTC. The variable domain in full, completed from reference TRBV11-2 and TRBJ2-1, reads EAGVAQSPRYKIIEKRQSVAFWCNPISGHATLYWYQQILGQGPKLLIQFQNNGVVDDSQLPKDRFSAERLKGVDSTLKIQPAKLEDSAVYLCASSLARDDEQFFGPGTRLTVL.